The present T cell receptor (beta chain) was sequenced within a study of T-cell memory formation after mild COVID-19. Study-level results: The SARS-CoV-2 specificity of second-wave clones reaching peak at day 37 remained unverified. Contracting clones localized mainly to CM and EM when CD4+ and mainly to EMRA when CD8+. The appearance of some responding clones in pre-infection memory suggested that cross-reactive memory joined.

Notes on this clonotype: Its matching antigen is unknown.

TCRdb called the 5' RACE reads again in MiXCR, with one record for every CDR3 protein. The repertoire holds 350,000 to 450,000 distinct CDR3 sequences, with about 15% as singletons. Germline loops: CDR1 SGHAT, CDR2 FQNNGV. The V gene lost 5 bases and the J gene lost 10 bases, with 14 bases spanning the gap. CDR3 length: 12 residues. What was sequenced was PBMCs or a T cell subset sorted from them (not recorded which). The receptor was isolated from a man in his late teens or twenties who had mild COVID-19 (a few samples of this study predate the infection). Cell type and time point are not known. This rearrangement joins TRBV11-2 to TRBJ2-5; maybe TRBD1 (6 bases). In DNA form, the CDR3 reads TGTGCCAGCAGCGCCGAGGGGGTACTCCAGTACTTC. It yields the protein CASSAEGVLQYF.